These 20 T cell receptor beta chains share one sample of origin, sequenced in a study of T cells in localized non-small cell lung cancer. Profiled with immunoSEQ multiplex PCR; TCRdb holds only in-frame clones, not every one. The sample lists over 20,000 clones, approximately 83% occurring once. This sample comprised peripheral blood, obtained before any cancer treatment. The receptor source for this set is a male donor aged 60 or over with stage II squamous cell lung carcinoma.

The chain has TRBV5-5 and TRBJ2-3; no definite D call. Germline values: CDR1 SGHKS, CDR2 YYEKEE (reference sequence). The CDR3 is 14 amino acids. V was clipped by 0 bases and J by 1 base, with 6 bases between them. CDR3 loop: CASSLDGRTDTQYF. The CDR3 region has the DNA TGTGCCAGCAGCTTGGACGGACGCACAGATACGCAGTATTTT.

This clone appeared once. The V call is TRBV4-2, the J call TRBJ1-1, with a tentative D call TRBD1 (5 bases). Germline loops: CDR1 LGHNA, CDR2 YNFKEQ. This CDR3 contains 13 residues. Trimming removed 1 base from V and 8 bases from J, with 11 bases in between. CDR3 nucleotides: TGTGCCAGCAGCCAAGTCTGGGACGGCGAAGCTTTCTTT. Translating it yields CASSQVWDGEAFF.

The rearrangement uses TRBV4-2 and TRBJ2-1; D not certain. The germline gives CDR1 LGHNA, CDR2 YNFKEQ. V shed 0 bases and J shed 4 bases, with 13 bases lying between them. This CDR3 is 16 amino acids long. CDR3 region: CASSQDLVRPYNEQFF. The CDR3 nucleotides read TGTGCCAGCAGCCAAGATTTGGTACGGCCTTACAATGAGCAGTTCTTC.

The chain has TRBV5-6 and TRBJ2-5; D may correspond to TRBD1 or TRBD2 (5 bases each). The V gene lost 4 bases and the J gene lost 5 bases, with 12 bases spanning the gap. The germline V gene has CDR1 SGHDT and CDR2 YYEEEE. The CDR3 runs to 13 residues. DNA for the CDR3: TGTGCCAGCAGCCGCCGGGGCCGGGAGACCCAGTACTTC. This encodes CASSRRGRETQYF. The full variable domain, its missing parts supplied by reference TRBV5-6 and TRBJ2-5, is DAGVTQSPTHLIKTRGQQVTLRCSPKSGHDTVSWYQQALGQGPQFIFQYYEEEERQRGNFPDRFSGHQFPNYSSELNVNALLLGDSALYLCASSRRGRETQYFGPGTRLLVL.

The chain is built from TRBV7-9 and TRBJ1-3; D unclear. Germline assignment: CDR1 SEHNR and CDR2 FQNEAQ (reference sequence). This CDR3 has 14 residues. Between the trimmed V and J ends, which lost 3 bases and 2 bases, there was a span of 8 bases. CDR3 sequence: CASSFGEAGNTIYF. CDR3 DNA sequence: TGTGCCAGCAGCTTTGGGGAAGCTGGAAACACCATATATTTT.

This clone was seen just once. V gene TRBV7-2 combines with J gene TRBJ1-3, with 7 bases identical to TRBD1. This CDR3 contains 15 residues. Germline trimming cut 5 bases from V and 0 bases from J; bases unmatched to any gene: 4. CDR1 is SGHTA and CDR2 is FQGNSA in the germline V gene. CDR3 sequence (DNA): TGTGCCAGCAGCCGACAGGGAGACTCTGGAAACACCATATATTTT. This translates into CASSRQGDSGNTIYF. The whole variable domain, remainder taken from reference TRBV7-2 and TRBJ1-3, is GAGVSQSPSNKVTEKGKDVELRCDPISGHTALYWYRQSLGQGLEFLIYFQGNSAPDKSGLPSDRFSAERTGGSVSTLTIQRTQQEDSAVYLCASSRQGDSGNTIYFGEGSWLTVV.

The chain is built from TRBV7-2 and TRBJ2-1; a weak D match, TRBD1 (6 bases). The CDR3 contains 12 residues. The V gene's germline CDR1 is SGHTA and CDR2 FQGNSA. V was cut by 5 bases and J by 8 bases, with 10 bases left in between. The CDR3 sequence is CASSIRGDEQFF. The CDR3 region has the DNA TGTGCCAGCAGCATCAGGGGCGATGAGCAGTTCTTC.

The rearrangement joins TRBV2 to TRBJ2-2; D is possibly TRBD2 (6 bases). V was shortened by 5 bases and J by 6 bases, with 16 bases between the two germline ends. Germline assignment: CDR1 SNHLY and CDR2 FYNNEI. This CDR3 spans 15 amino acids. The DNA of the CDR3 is TGTGCCAGCAGTAAGACTAGGAACAAGGCCGGGGAGCTGTTTTTT. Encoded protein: CASSKTRNKAGELFF.

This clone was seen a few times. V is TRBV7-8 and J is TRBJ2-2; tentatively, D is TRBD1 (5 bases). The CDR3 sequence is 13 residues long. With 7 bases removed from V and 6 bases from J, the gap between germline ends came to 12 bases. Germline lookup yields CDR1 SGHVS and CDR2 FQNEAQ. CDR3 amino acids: CASNFQGSGELFF. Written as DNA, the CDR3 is TGTGCCAGCAACTTCCAGGGTTCCGGGGAGCTGTTTTTT.

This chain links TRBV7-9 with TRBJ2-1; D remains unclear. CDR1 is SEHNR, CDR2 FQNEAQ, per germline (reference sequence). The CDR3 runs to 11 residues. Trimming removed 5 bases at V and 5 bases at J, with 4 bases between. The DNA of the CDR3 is TGTGCCAGCAGCCCGCACAATGAGCAGTTCTTC. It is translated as CASSPHNEQFF.

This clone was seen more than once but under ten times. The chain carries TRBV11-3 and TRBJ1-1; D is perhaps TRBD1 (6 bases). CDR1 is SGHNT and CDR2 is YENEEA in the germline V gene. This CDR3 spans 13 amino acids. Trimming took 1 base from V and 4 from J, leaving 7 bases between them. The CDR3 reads CASSLGRGTEAFF. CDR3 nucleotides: TGTGCCAGCAGCTTAGGCAGGGGCACTGAAGCTTTCTTT.

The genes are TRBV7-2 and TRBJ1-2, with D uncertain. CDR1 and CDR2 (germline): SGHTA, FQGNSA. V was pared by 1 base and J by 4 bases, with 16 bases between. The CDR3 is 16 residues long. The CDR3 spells CASSLGRASTSYGYTF. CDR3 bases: TGTGCCAGCAGCTTAGGAAGGGCATCTACAAGCTATGGCTACACCTTC.

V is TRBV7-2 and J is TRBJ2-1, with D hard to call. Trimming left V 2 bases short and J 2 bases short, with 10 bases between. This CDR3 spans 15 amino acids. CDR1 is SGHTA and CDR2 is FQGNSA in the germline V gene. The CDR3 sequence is CASSLMWDPYNEQFF. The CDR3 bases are TGTGCCAGCAGCTTAATGTGGGATCCCTACAATGAGCAGTTCTTC.

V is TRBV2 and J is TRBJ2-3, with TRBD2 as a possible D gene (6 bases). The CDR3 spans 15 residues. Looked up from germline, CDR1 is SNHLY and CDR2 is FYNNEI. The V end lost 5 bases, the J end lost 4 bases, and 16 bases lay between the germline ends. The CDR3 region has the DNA TGTGCCAGCAGTACGGTCCGGGGAGGTGCAGATACGCAGTATTTT. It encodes CASSTVRGGADTQYF.

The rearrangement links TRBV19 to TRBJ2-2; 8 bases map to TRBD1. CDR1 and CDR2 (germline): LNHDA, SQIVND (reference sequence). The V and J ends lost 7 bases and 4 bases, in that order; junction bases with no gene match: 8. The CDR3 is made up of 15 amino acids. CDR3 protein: CASKTRQGSTGELFF. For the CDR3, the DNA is TGTGCCAGTAAAACGAGACAGGGGTCCACCGGGGAGCTGTTTTTT.

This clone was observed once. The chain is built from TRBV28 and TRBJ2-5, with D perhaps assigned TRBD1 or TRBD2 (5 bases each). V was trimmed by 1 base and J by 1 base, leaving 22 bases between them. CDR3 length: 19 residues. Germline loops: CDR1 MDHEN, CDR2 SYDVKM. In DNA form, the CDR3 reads TGTGCCAGCAGTTTATCCCAGTCTTCGGGACGGATGGGCCAAGAGACCCAGTACTTC. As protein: CASSLSQSSGRMGQETQYF.

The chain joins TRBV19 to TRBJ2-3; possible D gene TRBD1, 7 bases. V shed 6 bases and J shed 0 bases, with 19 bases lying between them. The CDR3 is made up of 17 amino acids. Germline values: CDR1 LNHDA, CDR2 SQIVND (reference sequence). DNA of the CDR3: TGTGCCAGTAGCCGACGTCCACAGGGGACTAGCACAGATACGCAGTATTTT. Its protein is CASSRRPQGTSTDTQYF.

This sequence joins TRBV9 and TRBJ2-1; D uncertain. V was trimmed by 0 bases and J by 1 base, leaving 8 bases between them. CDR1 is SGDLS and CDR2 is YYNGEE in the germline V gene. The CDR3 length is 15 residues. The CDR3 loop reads CASSVEGGSYNEQFF. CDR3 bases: TGTGCCAGCAGCGTAGAGGGTGGGTCCTACAATGAGCAGTTCTTC.

The CDR3 DNA is TGTGCCAGTAGTATTGATATTCGGAATCAGCCCCAGCATTTT. Its translation is CASSIDIRNQPQHF. V is TRBV19 and J is TRBJ1-5, with D unresolved. CDR3 length equals 14 residues. V dropped 3 bases and J dropped 4 bases, with 10 bases sitting between them. The germline V gene encodes CDR1 LNHDA and CDR2 SQIVND (reference sequence).

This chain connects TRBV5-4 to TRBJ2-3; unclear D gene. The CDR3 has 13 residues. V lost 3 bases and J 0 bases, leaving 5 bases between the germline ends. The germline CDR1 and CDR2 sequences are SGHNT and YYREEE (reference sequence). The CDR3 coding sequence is TGTGCCAGCAGCTCACCTAGCACAGATACGCAGTATTTT. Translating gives CASSSPSTDTQYF.